This T cell receptor beta chain was observed in a study of molecular identifiers for immune sequencing clone quantification. Study-wide points: Barcodes shared by identical TCR molecules could lead to underestimated sizes of highly expanded clones. Effector cells had over 99% of their molecules in clones above 20 RNA copies, while naive cells had under 1%.

CDR1 is MDHEN, CDR2 SYDVKM, per germline. The CDR3 spans 16 residues. With V trimmed by 4 bases and J by 11 bases, 15 bases remained unmatched. Previously described methods and listed TCR primers were used for bulk TCR libraries. MiXCR, run by TCRdb on the PCR reads, gives a single entry per CDR3 protein. The sample lists 90,000 or so distinct CDR3 sequences, roughly 25% occurring once. A word on this clonotype: What it recognizes is unknown.

Based on a CD8+CD4-CCR7+CD45RA+ profile, naive CD8 T cells were sorted. Sequenced: naive CD8+ T cells from blood, with Jurkat cell RNA spiked in. Regarding subset: FACS-sorted CD8+CD4-CCR7+CD45RA+ naive T cells. The rearrangement links TRBV28 to TRBJ1-1; the match to TRBD1 covers 11 bases. This sequence originates from a human donor in good health. Some libraries in this study had Jurkat cell RNA spiked in. The chain's CDR3 is CASSSRTGGGLIGAFF. CDR3 coding DNA: TGTGCCAGCAGTTCAAGGACAGGGGGCGGTTTAATTGGGGCTTTCTTT.